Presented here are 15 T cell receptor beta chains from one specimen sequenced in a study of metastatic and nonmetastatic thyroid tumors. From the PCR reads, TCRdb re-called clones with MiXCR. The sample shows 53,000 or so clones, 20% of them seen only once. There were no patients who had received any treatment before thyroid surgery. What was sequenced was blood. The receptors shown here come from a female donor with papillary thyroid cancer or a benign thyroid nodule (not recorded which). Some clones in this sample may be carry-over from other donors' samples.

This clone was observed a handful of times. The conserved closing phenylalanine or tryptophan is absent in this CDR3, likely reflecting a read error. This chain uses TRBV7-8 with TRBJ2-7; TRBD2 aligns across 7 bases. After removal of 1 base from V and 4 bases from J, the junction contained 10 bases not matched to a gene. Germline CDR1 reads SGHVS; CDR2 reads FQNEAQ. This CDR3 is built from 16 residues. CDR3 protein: CASSLEGTTLLYEQYL. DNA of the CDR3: TGTGCCAGCAGCTTAGAAGGGACTACGCTCTTATACGAGCAGTACCTC.

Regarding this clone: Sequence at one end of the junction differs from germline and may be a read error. The CDR3 spells CASSLAGGVQNTEAFF. CDR3 nucleotide sequence: TGCGCCAGCAGCTTGGCAGGGGGCGTACAGAACACGGAAGCTTTCTTT. The chain carries TRBV5-1 and TRBJ1-1, with 8 bases lining up with TRBD1. Germline V lookup: CDR1 SGHRS, CDR2 YFSETQ. The CDR3 contains 16 residues.

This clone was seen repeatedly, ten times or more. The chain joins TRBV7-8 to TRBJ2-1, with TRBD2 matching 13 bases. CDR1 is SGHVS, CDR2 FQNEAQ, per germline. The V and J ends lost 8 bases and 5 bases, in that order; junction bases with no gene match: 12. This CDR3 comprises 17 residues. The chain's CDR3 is CASGMARGLAGNNEQFF. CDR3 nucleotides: TGTGCCAGCGGAATGGCCCGGGGACTAGCGGGAAACAATGAGCAGTTCTTC.

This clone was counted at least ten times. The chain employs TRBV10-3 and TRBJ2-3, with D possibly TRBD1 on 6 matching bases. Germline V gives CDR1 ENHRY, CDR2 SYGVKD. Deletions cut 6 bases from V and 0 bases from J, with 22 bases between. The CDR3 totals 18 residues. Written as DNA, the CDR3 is TGTGCCATCAGAGCCCAGTTCCAGGGACACACTAGCACAGATACGCAGTATTTT. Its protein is CAIRAQFQGHTSTDTQYF.

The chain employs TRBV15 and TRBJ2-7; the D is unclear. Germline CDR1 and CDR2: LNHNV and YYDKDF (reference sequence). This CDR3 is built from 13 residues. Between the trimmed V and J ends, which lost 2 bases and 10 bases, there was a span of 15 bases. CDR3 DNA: TGTGCCACCAGCAGATCCCGGTACATCGATCAGTACTTC. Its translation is CATSRSRYIDQYF.

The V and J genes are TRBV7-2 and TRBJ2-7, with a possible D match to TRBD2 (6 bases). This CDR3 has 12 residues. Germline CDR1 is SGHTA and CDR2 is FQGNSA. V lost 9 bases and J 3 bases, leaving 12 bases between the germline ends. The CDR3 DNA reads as TGTGCCAGAAGCCGACTAGTCTACGAGCAGTACTTC. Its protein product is CARSRLVYEQYF.

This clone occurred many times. Here the CDR3 reads CASSRRDEQYF. For the CDR3, the DNA is TGTGCCAGCAGCCGACGAGACGAGCAGTACTTC. The gene calls are TRBV3-1 and TRBJ2-7; the D is unclear. This CDR3 is 11 amino acids long. The V and J ends lost 4 bases and 5 bases respectively, with 6 bases between them. CDR1 LGHDT and CDR2 YNNKEL come from the germline V gene (reference sequence).

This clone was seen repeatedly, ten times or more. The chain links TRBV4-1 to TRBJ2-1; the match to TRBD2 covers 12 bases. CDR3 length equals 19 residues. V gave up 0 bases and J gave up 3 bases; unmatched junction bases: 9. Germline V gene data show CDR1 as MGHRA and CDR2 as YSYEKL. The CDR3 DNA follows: TGCGCCAGCAGCCAAGAACCCTTTGCGGGACTAGCGGGCTACAATGAGCAGTTCTTC. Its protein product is CASSQEPFAGLAGYNEQFF.

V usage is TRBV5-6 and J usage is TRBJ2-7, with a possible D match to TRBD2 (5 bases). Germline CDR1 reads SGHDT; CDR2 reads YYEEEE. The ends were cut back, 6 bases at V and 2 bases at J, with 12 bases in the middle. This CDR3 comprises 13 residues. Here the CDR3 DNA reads TGTGCCAGCAACCTAGACGGGACCTACGAGCAGTACTTC. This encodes CASNLDGTYEQYF. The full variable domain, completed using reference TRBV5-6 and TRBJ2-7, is DAGVTQSPTHLIKTRGQQVTLRCSPKSGHDTVSWYQQALGQGPQFIFQYYEEEERQRGNFPDRFSGHQFPNYSSELNVNALLLGDSALYLCASNLDGTYEQYFGPGTRLTVT.

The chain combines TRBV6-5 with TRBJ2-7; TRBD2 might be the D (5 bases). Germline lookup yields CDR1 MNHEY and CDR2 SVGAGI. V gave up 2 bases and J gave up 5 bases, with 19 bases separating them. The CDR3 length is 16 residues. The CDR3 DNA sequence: TGTGCCAGCAGTTACATCGTCGGAGGAGATCCCGACGAGCAGTACGTC. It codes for CASSYIVGGDPDEQYV.

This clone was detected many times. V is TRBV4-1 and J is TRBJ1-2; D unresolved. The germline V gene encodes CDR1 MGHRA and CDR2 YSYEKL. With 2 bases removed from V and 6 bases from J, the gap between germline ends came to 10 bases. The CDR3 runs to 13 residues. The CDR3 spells CASSQPRNDGYTF. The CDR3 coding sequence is TGCGCCAGCAGCCAACCACGAAACGATGGCTACACCTTC.

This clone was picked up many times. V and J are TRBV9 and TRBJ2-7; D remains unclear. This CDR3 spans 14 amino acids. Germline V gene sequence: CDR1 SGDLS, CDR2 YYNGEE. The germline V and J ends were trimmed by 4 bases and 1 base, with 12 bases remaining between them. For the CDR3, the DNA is TGTGCCAGCAGCTCCCGACACGTATCCTACGAGCAGTACTTC. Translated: CASSSRHVSYEQYF.

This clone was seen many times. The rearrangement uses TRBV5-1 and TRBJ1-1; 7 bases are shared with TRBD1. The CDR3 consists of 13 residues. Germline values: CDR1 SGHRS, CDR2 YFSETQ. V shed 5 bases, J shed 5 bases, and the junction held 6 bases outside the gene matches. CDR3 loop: CASSRDRGTEAFF. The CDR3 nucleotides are TGCGCCAGCAGTAGGGACAGAGGAACTGAAGCTTTCTTT.

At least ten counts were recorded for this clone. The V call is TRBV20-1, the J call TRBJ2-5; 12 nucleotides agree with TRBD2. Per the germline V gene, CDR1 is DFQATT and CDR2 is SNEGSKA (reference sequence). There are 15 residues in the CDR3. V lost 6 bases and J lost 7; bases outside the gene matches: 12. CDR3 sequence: CSATGTSGFGGTQYF. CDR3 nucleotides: TGCAGTGCAACCGGGACTAGCGGGTTCGGGGGGACCCAGTACTTC.

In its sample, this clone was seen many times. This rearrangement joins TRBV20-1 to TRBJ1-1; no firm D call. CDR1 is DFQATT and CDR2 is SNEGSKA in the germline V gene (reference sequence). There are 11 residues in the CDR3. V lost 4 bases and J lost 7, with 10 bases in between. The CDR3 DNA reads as TGCAGTGCTACCTCGGGCGGTGAAGCTTTCTTT. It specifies CSATSGGEAFF.